The 28 T cell receptor beta chains given below trace back to one sample, sequenced in a study of blood T cell repertoires in COVID-19. Method: immunoSEQ multiplex PCR; TCRdb's copy keeps in-frame clones and lacks some. The sample lists about 150,000 clones, more than 85% seen once, with about 2.5% in the top ten. Sequenced input: peripheral blood. The origin of the receptors is a woman in her sixties or seventies with acute or convalescent COVID-19.

This chain connects TRBV7-9 to TRBJ2-1; TRBD2 is a possible D gene (5 bases). Germline V gene lookup returns CDR1 SEHNR and CDR2 FQNEAQ (reference sequence). This CDR3 region has 13 residues. Trimming cost V 2 bases and J 9 bases, with 11 bases left between them. In DNA, the CDR3 is TGTGCCAGCAGCTTATTTTTAGGGAGTGAGCAGTTCTTC. It codes for CASSLFLGSEQFF. The full variable domain, completed using reference TRBV7-9 and TRBJ2-1, is DTGVSQNPRHKITKRGQNVTFRCDPISEHNRLYWYRQTLGQGPEFLTYFQNEAQLEKSRLLSDRFSAERPKGSFSTLEIQRTEQGDSAMYLCASSLFLGSEQFFGPGTRLTVL.

This rearrangement joins TRBV7-2 to TRBJ1-3, with D tentatively TRBD1 (6 bases). CDR3 length: 16 amino acids. The V gene lost 5 bases and the J gene lost 0 bases, with 14 bases spanning the gap. Germline V gene lookup returns CDR1 SGHTA and CDR2 FQGNSA. CDR3 sequence reads: CASSERWGRSGNTIYF. CDR3 DNA sequence: TGTGCCAGCAGCGAAAGATGGGGGCGCTCTGGAAACACCATATATTTT.

This chain uses TRBV6-5 with TRBJ1-1; TRBD1 is a possible D gene (6 bases). Trimming left V 7 bases short and J 0 bases short, with 12 bases between. Germline loops: CDR1 MNHEY, CDR2 SVGAGI. The length of the CDR3 is 14 residues. CDR3 bases: TGTGCCAGCACAGCGGGGACACTGAACACTGAAGCTTTCTTT. This gives the protein CASTAGTLNTEAFF.

Here the CDR3 reads CASSPDSSGNTIYF. The CDR3 nucleotides read TGTGCCAGCTCACCAGACAGCTCTGGAAACACCATATATTTT. The chain links TRBV18 to TRBJ1-3; a weak D match, TRBD1 (5 bases). With 2 bases removed from V and 0 bases from J, the gap between germline ends came to 5 bases. Germline V CDR1 and CDR2: KGHSH, LQKENI. The CDR3 is 14 residues long.

The J gene is TRBJ1-6, the V gene TRBV6-5; 7 bases match TRBD1. The CDR3 is made up of 15 amino acids. V lost 6 bases and J lost 9; bases outside the gene matches: 11. CDR1 is MNHEY and CDR2 is SVGAGI in the germline V gene. The CDR3 bases are TGTGCCAGCAGCTTCACCCCAGGGGGTAGTTCACCCCTCCACTTT. Translated, it gives CASSFTPGGSSPLHF.

The rearrangement links TRBV11-2 to TRBJ1-4; 8 bases line up with TRBD1. The CDR3 has 15 residues. The V segment lost 5 bases and the J segment 3 bases; nucleotides outside the gene matches: 5. The germline gives CDR1 SGHAT, CDR2 FQNNGV. In DNA form, the CDR3 reads TGTGCCAGCAGCCCTGTCAGGGGGCCTAATGAAAAACTGTTTTTT. Translating gives CASSPVRGPNEKLFF.

The rearrangement joins TRBV5-1 to TRBJ2-2; D is possibly TRBD1 (5 bases). V gave up 3 bases and J gave up 0 bases, with 9 bases separating them. This CDR3 comprises 15 residues. Germline CDR1 SGHRS, CDR2 YFSETQ. CDR3 bases: TGCGCCAGCAGCTACGACAGAGCGAACACCGGGGAGCTGTTTTTT. It translates to CASSYDRANTGELFF.

The genes are TRBV2 and TRBJ1-2; a weak D match, TRBD1 (5 bases). There are 14 residues in the CDR3. With 6 bases removed from V and 0 bases from J, the gap between germline ends came to 11 bases. Germline lookup yields CDR1 SNHLY and CDR2 FYNNEI. The CDR3 region has the DNA TGTGCCAGCAGATTGACGGGGGCTAACTATGGCTACACCTTC. It translates to CASRLTGANYGYTF.

V gene TRBV7-2 combines with J gene TRBJ2-1; 9 bases match TRBD2. CDR1 and CDR2 (germline): SGHTA, FQGNSA. The CDR3 is 15 residues long. Trimming took 3 bases from V and 4 from J; bases not matched to a gene: 4. The CDR3 DNA is TGTGCCAGCAGCTTCGCTAGCGGGGTATACAATGAGCAGTTCTTC. Its protein product is CASSFASGVYNEQFF. Drawing the rest from reference TRBV7-2 and TRBJ2-1, the complete variable domain is GAGVSQSPSNKVTEKGKDVELRCDPISGHTALYWYRQSLGQGLEFLIYFQGNSAPDKSGLPSDRFSAERTGGSVSTLTIQRTQQEDSAVYLCASSFASGVYNEQFFGPGTRLTVL.

The gene calls are TRBV5-1 and TRBJ2-1; 12 bases agree with TRBD2. The V gene's germline CDR1 is SGHRS and CDR2 YFSETQ. J gave up 8 bases and V 0 bases, and 9 bases lay outside the gene matches. The CDR3 runs to 17 residues. This CDR3 is CASSLGATSGGRHEQFF. Written as DNA, the CDR3 is TGCGCCAGCAGCTTGGGGGCCACTAGCGGGGGGCGCCATGAGCAGTTCTTC.

The CDR3 DNA reads TGTGCCAGCAGCCCGGCGGGACTAGCGACAGATACGCAGTATTTT. Residues: CASSPAGLATDTQYF. The V and J genes are TRBV7-2 and TRBJ2-3; TRBD2 matches at 10 bases. The junction had 5 bases not matched to a gene; V was cut back by 5 bases and J by 3 bases. Germline values: CDR1 SGHTA, CDR2 FQGNSA. This CDR3 region has 15 residues.

The chain links TRBV9 to TRBJ2-7; no clear D gene. Germline loops: CDR1 SGDLS, CDR2 YYNGEE. The CDR3 spans 13 residues. Trimming left V 0 bases short and J 4 bases short, with 8 bases between. CDR3 sequence (DNA): TGTGCCAGCAGCGTAGCTCCTAATTACGAGCAGTACTTC. This gives the protein CASSVAPNYEQYF.

V is TRBV3-1 (or the pseudogene TRBV3-2) and J is TRBJ1-5; TRBD1 aligns across 9 bases. The CDR3 consists of 16 residues. The trim removed 4 bases at V and 0 bases at J, leaving 4 bases unmatched. Germline CDR1 LGHDT, CDR2 YNNKEL (reference sequence). CDR3 bases: TGTGCCAGCAGCCGAGGGACAGGGAATAGCAATCAGCCCCAGCATTTT. Residues: CASSRGTGNSNQPQHF.

CDR3 protein: CASRPSGLNTGELFF. The CDR3 DNA reads TGTGCCAGCAGACCGAGCGGGCTTAACACCGGGGAGCTGTTTTTT. The J gene is TRBJ2-2, the V gene TRBV25-1, with D maybe TRBD2 (6 bases). Germline V CDR1 and CDR2: MGHDK, SYGVNS. Trimming took off 6 bases at V and 2 bases at J, with 13 bases between the two ends. The CDR3 is 15 residues long.

The chain uses TRBV13 and TRBJ2-6; 7 bases are a match to TRBD1. With 2 bases clipped from V and 3 bases from J, the junction kept 1 base outside the gene matches. Germline CDR1 and CDR2: PRHDT and FYEKMQ (reference sequence). This CDR3 comprises 15 residues. The CDR3 bases are TGTGCCAGCAGCTTAAGGGGGCTTGGGGCCAACGTCCTGACTTTC. Amino acids: CASSLRGLGANVLTF.

The count of this clone is one. The chain couples TRBV5-1 to TRBJ2-1; 10 nucleotides agree with TRBD1. With 7 bases clipped from V and 3 bases from J, the junction kept 7 bases outside the gene matches. The CDR3 runs 15 residues. The germline V gene encodes CDR1 SGHRS and CDR2 YFSETQ. The CDR3 loop reads CASSETGGVYNEQFF. In DNA form, the CDR3 reads TGCGCCAGCTCCGAGACAGGGGGCGTCTACAATGAGCAGTTCTTC.

With respect to this clone: The same CDR3 is also encoded by other DNA sequences in this sample. V and J are TRBV18 and TRBJ2-5; 7 bases agree with TRBD1. The CDR3 length is 13 residues. V dropped 6 bases and J dropped 2; count of bases not matched to a gene: 3. Looked up from germline, CDR1 is KGHSH and CDR2 is LQKENI. CDR3 coding DNA: TGTGCCAGCTCCCCGGGACAGCAAGAGACCCAGTACTTC. This encodes CASSPGQQETQYF. The complete variable domain, with remaining parts taken from reference TRBV18 and TRBJ2-5, reads NAGVMQNPRHLVRRRGQEARLRCSPMKGHSHVYWYRQLPEEGLKFMVYLQKENIIDESGMPKERFSAEFPKEGPSILRIQQVVRGDSAAYFCASSPGQQETQYFGPGTRLLVL.

The chain links TRBV18 to TRBJ2-3; no clear D gene. CDR3 length equals 13 residues. From germline, CDR1 is KGHSH and CDR2 LQKENI. The V gene lost 4 bases and the J gene lost 0 bases, with 5 bases spanning the gap. CDR3 DNA: TGTGCCAGCTCACTGACTAGCACAGATACGCAGTATTTT. Translated, it gives CASSLTSTDTQYF.

This rearrangement joins TRBV6-2 or TRBV6-3 to TRBJ2-7; TRBD2 matches at 9 bases. This CDR3 comprises 18 residues. Looked up from germline, CDR1 is MNHEY and CDR2 is SVGEGT. Unmatched junction bases numbered 18, after V lost 4 bases and J lost 5 bases. DNA for the CDR3: TGTGCCAGCAGTTTTGAGCGGCTAGCGGGGAATTCGAAGGACGAGCAGTACTTC. This gives the protein CASSFERLAGNSKDEQYF.

This clone was found once. The chain recombines TRBV15 with TRBJ2-1; the match to TRBD2 covers 8 bases. Unmatched junction bases numbered 3, after V lost 9 bases and J lost 5 bases. CDR3 length: 12 residues. Germline CDR1 LNHNV, CDR2 YYDKDF (reference sequence). The CDR3 bases are TGTGCCACGGGAGCGGGAGACAATGAGCAGTTCTTC. This codes for CATGAGDNEQFF.

The chain uses TRBV7-8 and TRBJ2-7; D possibly corresponds to TRBD2 (6 bases). Germline V lookup: CDR1 SGHVS, CDR2 FQNEAQ. Trimming pared 0 bases from V and 6 bases from J, leaving 6 bases between. The CDR3 has 12 residues. The CDR3 nucleotides read TGTGCCAGCAGCTTAGCTAGCGGCGAGCAGTACGTC. Amino acids: CASSLASGEQYV.

The chain combines TRBV29-1 with TRBJ2-1, with D perhaps TRBD2 (6 bases). The CDR3 runs to 15 residues. Between the trimmed V and J ends, which lost 6 bases and 3 bases, there was a span of 18 bases. Germline CDR1 reads SQVTM; CDR2 reads ANQGSEA. CDR3 sequence: CSVPTGTSVYNEQFF. DNA of the CDR3: TGCAGCGTACCAACGGGGACTTCGGTCTACAATGAGCAGTTCTTC.

CDR3 loop: CASSLWTGRANYGYTF. The CDR3 region has the DNA TGTGCCAGCAGCCTCTGGACAGGGAGGGCGAACTATGGCTACACCTTC. The V and J genes are TRBV7-9 and TRBJ1-2; TRBD1 matches 8 bases. V lost 5 bases to trimming and J lost 2 bases; unmatched junction nucleotides: 10. Germline V gives CDR1 SEHNR, CDR2 FQNEAQ (reference sequence). This CDR3 comprises 16 residues.

The chain joins TRBV14 to TRBJ2-7, with D perhaps matching TRBD1 (5 bases). The V gene's germline CDR1 is SGHDN and CDR2 FVKESK. V shed 0 bases and J shed 5 bases, with 14 bases lying between them. The CDR3 consists of 15 residues. The CDR3 protein is CASSQENPGWDEQYF. For the CDR3, the DNA is TGTGCCAGCAGCCAAGAGAATCCAGGGTGGGACGAGCAGTACTTC.

This chain joins TRBV7-3 and TRBJ2-7; 7 bases fit TRBD1. V lost 4 bases, J lost 6 bases, and 3 bases stayed unmatched. Germline CDR1 SGHTA, CDR2 FQGTGA. CDR3 length equals 12 residues. CDR3 amino acids: CASSSTGPEQYF. The CDR3 DNA is TGTGCCAGCAGCTCGACAGGGCCCGAGCAGTACTTC.

The chain recombines TRBV5-5 with TRBJ1-2; 9 positions agree with TRBD1. Germline V gene lookup returns CDR1 SGHKS and CDR2 YYEKEE (reference sequence). The J segment lost 2 bases and the V segment lost 4 bases, leaving 3 bases of the junction unmatched. The CDR3 extends over 14 amino acids. The CDR3 spells CASSPGQGNYGYTF. CDR3 sequence (DNA): TGTGCCAGCAGCCCTGGACAGGGGAACTATGGCTACACCTTC.

The rearrangement links TRBV6-5 to TRBJ2-5, with TRBD2 identical over 7 bases. Germline values: CDR1 MNHEY, CDR2 SVGAGI. Losses at the gene ends were 8 bases for V and 3 bases for J; bases not matched to a gene: 6. The CDR3 sequence is 13 residues long. Here the CDR3 DNA reads TGTGCCAGCCGGACTAGAGTGAAAGAGACCCAGTACTTC. Encoded protein: CASRTRVKETQYF.

A note on this clone: The sample contains more than one DNA sequence encoding this CDR3. The CDR3 loop reads CASSLGTANTGELFF. CDR3 bases: TGCGCCAGCAGCTTGGGGACAGCTAACACCGGGGAGCTGTTTTTT. The gene calls are TRBV5-1 and TRBJ2-2; tentative D call: TRBD1 (6 bases). The CDR3 spans 15 residues. V gave up 0 bases and J gave up 2 bases, with 8 bases separating them. Germline V lookup: CDR1 SGHRS, CDR2 YFSETQ.